Listed here are 32 T cell receptor beta chains from one sample, sequenced in a study of hypomethylating agent response in myelodysplastic syndrome. Assay: immunoSEQ multiplex PCR; the TCRdb copy retains only in-frame clones and omits some. The sample lists some 2,000 clones; over 70% were seen once. Specimen: bone marrow, collected before or after starting hypomethylating agent treatment for myelodysplastic syndrome (not recorded which). The receptors originated from a human donor with myelodysplastic syndrome.

The chain recombines TRBV7-8 with TRBJ2-1; D call uncertain. Trimming left V 6 bases short and J 10 bases short, with 16 bases between. Per germline, CDR1 SGHVS and CDR2 FQNEAQ. This CDR3 spans 13 amino acids. The CDR3 protein is CASRQSPYPEQFF. Written as DNA, the CDR3 is TGTGCCAGCAGGCAATCACCTTACCCCGAGCAGTTCTTC.

The chain links TRBV11-2 to TRBJ2-7; 7 bases are a match to TRBD2. The CDR3 is made up of 18 amino acids. Trimming removed 0 bases from V and 0 bases from J; junction bases left unmatched: 11. CDR1 is SGHAT and CDR2 is FQNNGV in the germline V gene. The CDR3 reads CASSLELSSGVSSYEQYF. The DNA for the CDR3 is TGTGCCAGCAGCTTAGAGCTTTCTAGCGGAGTGAGCTCCTACGAGCAGTACTTC.

The sample holds one count of this clone. The chain employs TRBV4-2 and TRBJ2-2, with D unclear. Trimming cost V 0 bases and J 1 base, with 9 bases left between them. The CDR3 runs 16 residues. From germline, CDR1 is LGHNA and CDR2 YNFKEQ. The CDR3 spells CASSQDEARNTGELFF. The CDR3 nucleotides read TGTGCCAGCAGCCAAGATGAGGCCAGGAACACCGGGGAGCTGTTTTTT.

A few counts support this clone. J is TRBJ2-7 and V is TRBV6-5, with a tentative D call TRBD2 (6 bases). Trimming pared 0 bases from V and 2 bases from J, leaving 14 bases between. The CDR3 spans 16 residues. The germline V gene encodes CDR1 MNHEY and CDR2 SVGAGI. CDR3 sequence reads: CASSYSAGWVPYEQYF. Here the CDR3 DNA reads TGTGCCAGCAGTTACTCGGCGGGGTGGGTCCCCTACGAGCAGTACTTC.

The chain recombines TRBV6-4 with TRBJ1-1, with D perhaps TRBD1 (6 bases). The V gene's germline CDR1 is MRHNA and CDR2 SNTAGT. The CDR3 contains 16 residues. Trimming removed 2 bases from V and 7 bases from J, with 20 bases in between. As DNA, the CDR3 is TGTGCCAGCAGTGACCCCCAAGAACCCGACAGGCGTGAAGCTTTCTTT. It specifies CASSDPQEPDRREAFF.

This clone was counted between two and nine times. This chain joins TRBV11-2 and TRBJ2-3; TRBD1 aligns across 8 bases. The CDR3 spans 14 residues. Germline CDR1 is SGHAT and CDR2 is FQNNGV. J gave up 3 bases and V 4 bases, and 3 bases lay outside the gene matches. CDR3 amino acids: CASSSTGGTDTQYF. The DNA of the CDR3 is TGTGCCAGCAGCTCTACAGGGGGAACAGATACGCAGTATTTT.

The V call is TRBV30, the J call TRBJ2-7, with 8 positions matching TRBD2. The CDR3 extends over 14 amino acids. V shed 2 bases and J 5 bases; nucleotides not matched to a gene: 8. Germline V gene data show CDR1 as GTSNPN and CDR2 as SVGIG (reference sequence). The CDR3 region is CAWSRGAGGHEQYF. Here the CDR3 DNA reads TGTGCCTGGAGTCGCGGGGCGGGAGGCCACGAGCAGTACTTC. The full variable domain, completed using reference TRBV30 and TRBJ2-7, is SQTIHQWPATLVQPVGSPLSLECTVEGTSNPNLYWYRQAAGRGLQLLFYSVGIGQISSEVPQNLSASRPQDRQFILSSKKLLLSDSGFYLCAWSRGAGGHEQYFGPGTRLTVT.

The V and J genes are TRBV6-1 and TRBJ1-3, with D perhaps TRBD1 (5 bases). V was pared by 4 bases and J by 0 bases, with 13 bases between. CDR1 is MNHNS and CDR2 is SASEGT in the germline V gene. The CDR3 contains 16 residues. The CDR3 sequence is CASSANRILSGNTIYF. CDR3 in DNA: TGTGCCAGCAGTGCGAACAGGATACTCTCTGGAAACACCATATATTTT.

The chain has TRBV7-2 and TRBJ2-3; 8 nucleotides agree with TRBD1. Germline CDR1 is SGHTA and CDR2 is FQGNSA. V lost 6 bases and J lost 0; bases outside the gene matches: 8. The CDR3 length is 16 residues. The CDR3 spells CASSNGQGSSTDTQYF. CDR3 nucleotide sequence: TGTGCCAGCAGTAACGGACAGGGATCAAGCACAGATACGCAGTATTTT.

V is TRBV29-1 and J is TRBJ2-1; 13 nucleotides line up with TRBD2. V was clipped by 1 base and J by 5 bases; unmatched bases: 11. Germline values: CDR1 SQVTM, CDR2 ANQGSEA. This CDR3 contains 18 residues. Here the CDR3 reads CSVEGPTSGGWGNNEQFF. The CDR3 DNA follows: TGCAGCGTTGAAGGGCCGACTAGCGGGGGGTGGGGGAACAATGAGCAGTTCTTC.

The chain carries TRBV11-3 and TRBJ2-7, with D possibly matching TRBD2 (6 bases). The V end was cut by 0 bases, the J end by 0 bases, with 12 bases between. Germline assignment: CDR1 SGHNT and CDR2 YENEEA. This CDR3 has 16 residues. This CDR3 reads CASSLDLPGDSYEQYF. The CDR3 coding sequence is TGTGCCAGCAGCTTAGATCTGCCGGGAGACTCCTACGAGCAGTACTTC.

The chain has TRBV30 and TRBJ2-1, with 8 bases lining up with TRBD2. The germline V gene encodes CDR1 GTSNPN and CDR2 SVGIG (reference sequence). The V and J ends lost 1 base and 0 bases, in that order; junction bases with no gene match: 5. The CDR3 extends over 16 amino acids. The CDR3 loop is CAWSGAGVSSYNEQFF. The CDR3 nucleotides read TGTGCCTGGAGTGGAGCGGGAGTGAGCTCCTACAATGAGCAGTTCTTC. Using reference TRBV30 and TRBJ2-1 for the parts outside the CDR3, the full variable domain is SQTIHQWPATLVQPVGSPLSLECTVEGTSNPNLYWYRQAAGRGLQLLFYSVGIGQISSEVPQNLSASRPQDRQFILSSKKLLLSDSGFYLCAWSGAGVSSYNEQFFGPGTRLTVL.

This rearrangement joins TRBV6-1 to TRBJ2-2; no clear D gene. Trimming took off 3 bases at V and 5 bases at J, with 4 bases between the two ends. The CDR3 extends over 12 amino acids. From germline, CDR1 is MNHNS and CDR2 SASEGT. The CDR3: CASSEGTGELFF. The CDR3 DNA sequence: TGTGCCAGCAGTGAGGGTACCGGGGAGCTGTTTTTT.

The rearrangement uses TRBV7-8 and TRBJ2-7; D is possibly TRBD1 (6 bases). Per the germline V gene, CDR1 is SGHVS and CDR2 is FQNEAQ. The V and J ends lost 7 bases and 6 bases respectively, with 13 bases between them. There are 12 residues in the CDR3. CDR3 DNA: TGTGCCAGCACCACAGGGATGGGCGAGCAGTACTTC. This encodes CASTTGMGEQYF.

Here the CDR3 DNA reads TGTGCCAGCAGCCCCAAGGGGACAGATACGCAGTATTTT. It specifies CASSPKGTDTQYF. The chain joins TRBV9 to TRBJ2-3, with D perhaps TRBD1 (5 bases). The CDR3 runs 13 residues. V was pared by 4 bases and J by 3 bases, with 9 bases between. CDR1 SGDLS and CDR2 YYNGEE come from the germline V gene.

This clone has just a few counts. In DNA form, the CDR3 reads TGTGCCTGGATTGGCACAGTAATCTCCGGTGGCTACACCTTC. Protein product: CAWIGTVISGGYTF. The V call is TRBV30, the J call TRBJ1-2; D not resolved. The CDR3 is made up of 14 amino acids. Germline values: CDR1 GTSNPN, CDR2 SVGIG (reference sequence). Trimming left V 4 bases short and J 7 bases short, with 19 bases between.

This chain joins TRBV7-2 and TRBJ2-1, with D tentatively TRBD2 (7 bases). With 7 bases removed from V and 4 bases from J, the gap between germline ends came to 20 bases. Germline CDR1 and CDR2: SGHTA and FQGNSA. The CDR3 loop spans 16 amino acids. As DNA, the CDR3 is TGTGCCAGCACCACGGGGGGCCTAGCGGCTTACAATGAGCAGTTCTTC. This gives the protein CASTTGGLAAYNEQFF. Full variable domain (rest looked up from reference TRBV7-2 and TRBJ2-1): GAGVSQSPSNKVTEKGKDVELRCDPISGHTALYWYRQSLGQGLEFLIYFQGNSAPDKSGLPSDRFSAERTGGSVSTLTIQRTQQEDSAVYLCASTTGGLAAYNEQFFGPGTRLTVL.

This clone was seen a few times. V gene TRBV27 combines with J gene TRBJ1-5; TRBD1 matches 7 bases. Per germline, CDR1 MNHEY and CDR2 SMNVEV (reference sequence). V dropped 8 bases and J dropped 6; count of bases not matched to a gene: 4. The CDR3 runs 12 residues. CDR3 sequence: CASAQGSQPQHF. CDR3 in DNA: TGTGCCAGCGCACAGGGGTCTCAGCCCCAGCATTTT.

The rearrangement joins TRBV14 to TRBJ1-2, with a tentative D call TRBD1 (5 bases). Germline CDR1 is SGHDN and CDR2 is FVKESK. V was pared by 1 base and J by 8 bases, with 11 bases between. The CDR3 is 13 residues long. The CDR3 coding sequence is TGTGCCAGCAGCCAAGCAGGGATCCACGGCTACACCTTC. Translation: CASSQAGIHGYTF.

V gene TRBV7-3 combines with J gene TRBJ2-1; the D is unclear. The CDR3 extends over 17 amino acids. V was cut by 3 bases and J by 9 bases, with 24 bases left in between. Germline V gene sequence: CDR1 SGHTA, CDR2 FQGTGA. The CDR3 sequence: CASSFAMNPDPRSEQFF. The CDR3 nucleotides read TGTGCCAGCAGCTTTGCCATGAATCCGGACCCTCGAAGTGAGCAGTTCTTC.

This clone has a handful of counts. This chain links TRBV12-5 with TRBJ2-5, with D unresolved. Per the germline V gene, CDR1 is LGHNT and CDR2 is FRNRAP. The CDR3 spans 13 residues. V was pared by 3 bases and J by 8 bases, with 13 bases between. The CDR3 DNA sequence: TGTGCTAGTGGTTTAAACCAGGAAGGCACCCAGTACTTC. It yields the protein CASGLNQEGTQYF.

The V gene is TRBV11-2, the J gene TRBJ2-1; D is ambiguous. The germline V and J ends were trimmed by 0 bases and 1 base, with 7 bases remaining between them. Germline V gene sequence: CDR1 SGHAT, CDR2 FQNNGV. There are 15 residues in the CDR3. The CDR3 is CASSLELGSYNEQFF. In DNA form, the CDR3 reads TGTGCCAGCAGCTTAGAGTTGGGGTCCTACAATGAGCAGTTCTTC.

The gene calls are TRBV25-1 and TRBJ2-5; 7 positions match TRBD1. CDR3 length: 14 residues. From germline, CDR1 is MGHDK and CDR2 SYGVNS. The trim removed 6 bases at V and 4 bases at J, leaving 8 bases unmatched. This chain's CDR3 is CASSHEGARETQYF. CDR3 coding DNA: TGTGCCAGCAGCCATGAGGGGGCACGAGAGACCCAGTACTTC.

The V call is TRBV28, the J call TRBJ2-7; maybe TRBD1 (6 bases). The V gene lost 6 bases and the J gene lost 3 bases, with 21 bases spanning the gap. CDR1 and CDR2 (germline): MDHEN, SYDVKM. The CDR3 has 16 residues. The CDR3 sequence: CASRDTAGTRLYEQYF. The CDR3, as DNA: TGTGCCAGCAGGGATACCGCCGGGACAAGACTCTACGAGCAGTACTTC.

This sequence joins TRBV2 and TRBJ2-1; 11 positions agree with TRBD2. CDR1 and CDR2 from the germline V gene are SNHLY and FYNNEI. V trimming: 5 bases; J trimming: 7 bases; junction bases outside the gene matches: 10. The CDR3 totals 16 residues. The CDR3 nucleotides are TGTGCCAGCAGTCAACTTAGCGGGGGGGCGTATAATGAGCAGTTCTTC. Translating gives CASSQLSGGAYNEQFF.

The chain joins TRBV6-6 to TRBJ1-2; D remains unclear. The CDR3 extends over 15 amino acids. V was trimmed by 0 bases and J by 2 bases, leaving 10 bases between them. Germline assignment: CDR1 MNHNY and CDR2 SVGAGI (reference sequence). The DNA of the CDR3 is TGTGCCAGCAGTTACTCCGGGGTCTTAAACTATGGCTACACCTTC. Its translation: CASSYSGVLNYGYTF.

The CDR3 loop is CSVAPGQGMNTEAFF. The CDR3 bases are TGCAGCGTCGCTCCGGGACAGGGGATGAACACTGAAGCTTTCTTT. The chain has TRBV29-1 and TRBJ1-1, with 10 bases identical to TRBD1. The CDR3 covers 15 residues. CDR1 is SQVTM, CDR2 ANQGSEA, per germline. V lost 6 bases, J lost 0 bases, and 7 bases stayed unmatched.

This chain links TRBV7-8 with TRBJ1-2; 8 nucleotides agree with TRBD1. This CDR3 region has 15 residues. The J segment lost 2 bases and the V segment lost 5 bases, leaving 7 bases of the junction unmatched. CDR1 and CDR2 from the germline V gene are SGHVS and FQNEAQ. CDR3 sequence: CASSQSRTGNYGYTF. The DNA of the CDR3 is TGTGCCAGCAGCCAATCTAGGACAGGGAACTATGGCTACACCTTC.

Here the CDR3 reads CASSRARDSAFF. In nucleotides, the CDR3 is TGTGCCAGCAGCCGAGCCCGGGACAGCGCTTTCTTT. The chain couples TRBV11-2 to TRBJ1-1; the match to TRBD1 covers 7 bases. The V gene's germline CDR1 is SGHAT and CDR2 FQNNGV. The CDR3 is 12 amino acids. V trimming: 5 bases; J trimming: 11 bases; junction bases outside the gene matches: 8.

V gene TRBV30 combines with J gene TRBJ1-1; tentatively, D is TRBD1 (5 bases). The CDR3 totals 13 residues. The V gene's germline CDR1 is GTSNPN and CDR2 SVGIG (reference sequence). Trimming shortened V by 3 bases and J by 11 bases, and 19 bases separated the two germline ends. The CDR3 DNA reads as TGTGCCTGGAGAGCAACCTTCCAGGGAGCTGCTTTCTTT. Its protein is CAWRATFQGAAFF.

The chain links TRBV7-8 to TRBJ2-7; no firm D call. The CDR3 runs to 16 residues. The V end lost 2 bases, the J end lost 0 bases, and 14 bases lay between the germline ends. Germline CDR1 SGHVS, CDR2 FQNEAQ. The CDR3 region has the DNA TGTGCCAGCAGCTTAATGGGTACTGGTACCTCCTACGAGCAGTACTTC. This codes for CASSLMGTGTSYEQYF.

The CDR3 DNA is TGTGCCAGCAGTTTCGACAGGGAGGGCCAGCCCCAGCATTTT. Translation: CASSFDREGQPQHF. The gene calls are TRBV6-6 and TRBJ1-5, with 7 positions matching TRBD1. The V segment lost 4 bases and the J segment 7 bases; nucleotides outside the gene matches: 7. Germline V lookup: CDR1 MNHNY, CDR2 SVGAGI (reference sequence). The length of the CDR3 is 14 residues.